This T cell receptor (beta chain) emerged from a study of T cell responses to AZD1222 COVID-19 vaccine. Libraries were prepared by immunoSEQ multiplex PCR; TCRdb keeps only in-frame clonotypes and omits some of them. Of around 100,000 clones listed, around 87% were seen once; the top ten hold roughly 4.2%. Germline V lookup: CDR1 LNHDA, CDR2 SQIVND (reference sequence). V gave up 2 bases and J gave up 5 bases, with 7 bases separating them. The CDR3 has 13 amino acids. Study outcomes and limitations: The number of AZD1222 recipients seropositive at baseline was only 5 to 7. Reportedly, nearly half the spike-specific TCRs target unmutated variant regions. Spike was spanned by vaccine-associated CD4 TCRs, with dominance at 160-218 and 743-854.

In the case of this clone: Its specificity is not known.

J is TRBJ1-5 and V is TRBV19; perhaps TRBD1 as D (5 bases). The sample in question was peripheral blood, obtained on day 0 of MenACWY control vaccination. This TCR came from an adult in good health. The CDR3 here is CASSITRDQPQHF. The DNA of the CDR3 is TGTGCCAGTAGTATAACCAGGGATCAGCCCCAGCATTTT.